The 30 T cell receptor beta chains below all came from one sample that was sequenced in a study of T cell responses to AZD1222 COVID-19 vaccine. Measured with immunoSEQ multiplex PCR; TCRdb has only the in-frame clones, and not every one. The sample lists 150,000 or so clones; about 87% were seen once. The material was peripheral blood, obtained on day 0 of AZD1222 vaccination. These TCRs come from an adult in good health.

Here the CDR3 reads CASSPRVGSEAFF. CDR3 in DNA: TGTGCCAGCAGTCCCCGAGTGGGTTCTGAAGCTTTCTTT. This chain links TRBV12-3 or TRBV12-4 with TRBJ1-1; no firm D call. The CDR3 consists of 13 residues. V dropped 5 bases and J dropped 6 bases, with 13 bases sitting between them.

With regard to this clone: Given a much more abundant clone one base away, this may be a read error. The rearrangement uses TRBV28 and TRBJ1-4; 8 bases agree with TRBD1. The CDR3 is made up of 14 amino acids. V lost 5 bases and J lost 4; bases outside the gene matches: 3. From germline, CDR1 is MDHEN and CDR2 SYDVKM. CDR3 nucleotides: TGTGCCAGCAGTCGACAGGGGATTAATGAAAAACTGTTTTTT. It encodes CASSRQGINEKLFF.

This rearrangement joins TRBV4-1 to TRBJ1-6; D is possibly TRBD1 (6 bases). With 0 bases removed from V and 1 base from J, the gap between germline ends came to 10 bases. Germline CDR1 is MGHRA and CDR2 is YSYEKL. CDR3 length equals 17 residues. CDR3 nucleotide sequence: TGCGCCAGCAGCCAAGAACAGGGTCGGTCCTATAATTCACCCCTCCACTTT. This translates into CASSQEQGRSYNSPLHF.

The chain joins TRBV3-1 (or the pseudogene TRBV3-2) to TRBJ1-2, with D possibly matching TRBD1 (5 bases). The CDR3 has 16 residues. Trimming left V 0 bases short and J 5 bases short, with 16 bases between. The germline V gene encodes CDR1 LGHDT and CDR2 YNNKEL (reference sequence). The CDR3 DNA sequence: TGTGCCAGCAGCCAAGATATGTGGCAGGGACCTTATGGCTACACCTTC. Translated: CASSQDMWQGPYGYTF.

The chain joins TRBV3-1 (or the pseudogene TRBV3-2) to TRBJ2-7; D is undetermined. The germline CDR1 and CDR2 sequences are LGHDT and YNNKEL (reference sequence). The V end was cut by 1 base, the J end by 7 bases, with 14 bases between. The CDR3 runs to 14 residues. CDR3 DNA sequence: TGTGCCAGCAGCCAAGTGGTAGTAGATCGGGAGCAGTACTTC. As protein: CASSQVVVDREQYF.

The chain joins TRBV27 to TRBJ2-7, with D tentatively TRBD1 (6 bases). The CDR3 sequence is 12 residues long. The ends were cut back, 2 bases at V and 8 bases at J, with 10 bases in the middle. The germline CDR1 and CDR2 sequences are MNHEY and SMNVEV (reference sequence). CDR3 region: CASSLAGTQQYF. CDR3 in DNA: TGTGCCAGCAGTTTAGCCGGGACACAGCAGTACTTC.

This clone came up once. V usage is TRBV7-9 and J usage is TRBJ1-3; 8 positions agree with TRBD1. The germline V gene has CDR1 SEHNR and CDR2 FQNEAQ (reference sequence). The CDR3 runs 16 residues. Germline trimming cut 1 base from V and 4 bases from J; bases unmatched to any gene: 6. The CDR3 bases are TGTGCCAGCAGCTTAGGTGGCGGGACAGGAGGAAACACCATATATTTT. Its translation: CASSLGGGTGGNTIYF.

In this sample, this clone turned up once. This chain uses TRBV5-4 with TRBJ2-5; TRBD1 is a possible D gene (5 bases). Germline CDR1 is SGHNT and CDR2 is YYREEE (reference sequence). The CDR3 totals 14 residues. The ends were cut back, 4 bases at V and 0 bases at J, with 10 bases in the middle. The CDR3 loop is CASSPTTDQETQYF. DNA of the CDR3: TGTGCCAGCAGCCCAACGACAGACCAAGAGACCCAGTACTTC.

CDR3 sequence: CASSGPLVTDFSYNEQFF. The CDR3 region has the DNA TGTGCCAGCAGTGGGCCCCTCGTGACAGATTTTTCCTACAATGAGCAGTTCTTC. V usage is TRBV7-9 and J usage is TRBJ2-1, with D tentatively TRBD1 (5 bases). The CDR3 runs to 18 residues. Germline V gives CDR1 SEHNR, CDR2 FQNEAQ (reference sequence). Trimming removed 6 bases from V and 1 base from J, with 22 bases in between.

The chain has TRBV3-1 (or the pseudogene TRBV3-2) and TRBJ1-2, with D tentatively TRBD1 (6 bases). V was trimmed by 0 bases and J by 8 bases, leaving 16 bases between them. Germline values: CDR1 LGHDT, CDR2 YNNKEL (reference sequence). The CDR3 spans 15 residues. CDR3 sequence (DNA): TGTGCCAGCAGCCAAGATACAGGGCCCGCTGAAGGCTACACCTTC. Amino acids: CASSQDTGPAEGYTF.

Only one count was recorded for this clone. This chain links TRBV4-1 with TRBJ2-3; 15 bases agree with TRBD2. Germline lookup yields CDR1 MGHRA and CDR2 YSYEKL. The CDR3 length is 19 residues. The ends lost 2 bases at V and 4 bases at J; junction bases unmatched: 10. CDR3 region: CASSQRHRTSGGAADTQYF. The CDR3 DNA reads as TGCGCCAGCAGCCAAAGACATAGGACTAGCGGGGGGGCGGCAGATACGCAGTATTTT.

The chain uses TRBV5-1 and TRBJ1-2, with 8 bases matching TRBD1. Germline V CDR1 and CDR2: SGHRS, YFSETQ. The CDR3 loop spans 16 amino acids. Germline trimming cut 4 bases from V and 4 bases from J; bases unmatched to any gene: 12. CDR3 DNA sequence: TGCGCCAGCAGCGTGGCCGGGACAGGTGATTTCTATGGCTACACCTTC. As protein: CASSVAGTGDFYGYTF. The full variable domain, its missing parts supplied by reference TRBV5-1 and TRBJ1-2, is KAGVTQTPRYLIKTRGQQVTLSCSPISGHRSVSWYQQTPGQGLQFLFEYFSETQRNKGNFPGRFSGRQFSNSRSEMNVSTLELGDSALYLCASSVAGTGDFYGYTFGSGTRLTVV.

The DNA of the CDR3 is TGTGCCAGCATCCGGTGGAGTCTAGGGGGAGATACGCAGTATTTT. Its translation is CASIRWSLGGDTQYF. The V call is TRBV5-8, the J call TRBJ2-3; maybe TRBD1 (6 bases). V was clipped by 6 bases and J by 5 bases, with 19 bases between them. CDR3 size: 15 residues. The germline CDR1 and CDR2 sequences are SGHTS and YDEGEE.

V is TRBV19 and J is TRBJ2-5; TRBD1 agrees at 7 bases. This CDR3 comprises 13 residues. Per germline, CDR1 LNHDA and CDR2 SQIVND (reference sequence). Unmatched junction bases numbered 5, after V lost 5 bases and J lost 5 bases. CDR3 DNA sequence: TGTGCCAGTAGTGCACAGGGGCGGGAGACCCAGTACTTC. It codes for CASSAQGRETQYF.

The chain combines TRBV3-1 (or the pseudogene TRBV3-2) with TRBJ2-2; D remains ambiguous. Germline CDR1 is LGHDT and CDR2 is YNNKEL (reference sequence). The CDR3 runs 15 residues. Between the trimmed V and J ends, which lost 2 bases and 1 base, there was a span of 8 bases. The CDR3 is CASSQRTVNTGELFF. CDR3 DNA: TGTGCCAGCAGCCAACGGACGGTGAACACCGGGGAGCTGTTTTTT.

This chain joins TRBV6-5 and TRBJ1-6; no reliable D call. V gave up 3 bases and J gave up 0 bases, with 6 bases separating them. Germline CDR1 is MNHEY and CDR2 is SVGAGI. This CDR3 has 15 residues. This chain's CDR3 is CASSYSRSYNSPLHF. DNA for the CDR3: TGTGCCAGCAGTTATTCTCGCTCCTATAATTCACCCCTCCACTTT.

The V call is TRBV27, the J call TRBJ1-2, with 8 bases lining up with TRBD1. The CDR3 consists of 16 residues. The junction had 10 bases not matched to a gene; V was cut back by 0 bases and J by 7 bases. Germline lookup yields CDR1 MNHEY and CDR2 SMNVEV (reference sequence). In DNA, the CDR3 is TGTGCCAGCAGTTTATCGCGGACAGGGACATTAGGTGGCTACACCTTC. Protein product: CASSLSRTGTLGGYTF.

V and J are TRBV7-2 and TRBJ1-2, with no clear D. The CDR3 has 13 residues. With 5 bases removed from V and 4 bases from J, the gap between germline ends came to 11 bases. The germline gives CDR1 SGHTA, CDR2 FQGNSA. This chain's CDR3 is CASSASGSYGYTF. In DNA, the CDR3 is TGTGCCAGCAGCGCCTCGGGGTCCTATGGCTACACCTTC.

There are a few counts of this clone. This chain links TRBV27 with TRBJ2-7, with 9 nucleotides matching TRBD1. The CDR3 is 16 amino acids. Germline loops: CDR1 MNHEY, CDR2 SMNVEV (reference sequence). Germline trimming cut 0 bases from V and 2 bases from J; bases unmatched to any gene: 5. CDR3 bases: TGTGCCAGCAGTTTATCTGGGACAGGGTTAACCTACGAGCAGTACTTC. Protein: CASSLSGTGLTYEQYF.

V is TRBV15 and J is TRBJ1-3; D not resolved. Trimming pared 0 bases from V and 0 bases from J, leaving 9 bases between. Germline CDR1 is LNHNV and CDR2 is YYDKDF (reference sequence). The CDR3 is 16 residues long. The CDR3 loop is CATSRDQLFSGNTIYF. The CDR3 coding sequence is TGTGCCACCAGCAGAGATCAACTGTTCTCTGGAAACACCATATATTTT.

The chain recombines TRBV12-3 or TRBV12-4 with TRBJ1-5, with D perhaps TRBD1 (6 bases). Trimming cost V 3 bases and J 6 bases, with 9 bases left between them. The CDR3 contains 13 residues. The CDR3, as DNA: TGTGCCAGCAGTTTGGGACATCCTCAGCCCCAGCATTTT. It is translated as CASSLGHPQPQHF.

The rearrangement joins TRBV5-1 to TRBJ1-1, with D perhaps matching TRBD1 (5 bases). V was cut by 2 bases and J by 2 bases, with 10 bases left in between. CDR3 length: 14 residues. Germline V CDR1 and CDR2: SGHRS, YFSETQ. The DNA of the CDR3 is TGCGCCAGCAGCTTCGAAGGGGCAAACACTGAAGCTTTCTTT. Protein: CASSFEGANTEAFF.

The chain couples TRBV28 to TRBJ2-1; unclear D gene. Germline V gene sequence: CDR1 MDHEN, CDR2 SYDVKM. The CDR3 is made up of 12 amino acids. Trimming cost V 6 bases and J 12 bases, with 15 bases left between them. The CDR3 reads CASSRPGEWQFF. Here the CDR3 DNA reads TGTGCCAGCAGCCGCCCCGGTGAATGGCAGTTCTTC. Using reference TRBV28 and TRBJ2-1 for the parts outside the CDR3, the full variable domain is DVKVTQSSRYLVKRTGEKVFLECVQDMDHENMFWYRQDPGLGLRLIYFSYDVKMKEKGDIPEGYSVSREKKERFSLILESASTNQTSMYLCASSRPGEWQFFGPGTRLTVL.

The rearrangement links TRBV11-2 to TRBJ1-1; D remains unclear. The CDR3 length is 15 residues. Trimming cost V 4 bases and J 1 base, with 13 bases left between them. In germline, CDR1 is SGHAT, CDR2 FQNNGV. The CDR3 here is CASSSNPYGNTEAFF. The CDR3 DNA reads as TGTGCCAGCAGCTCAAACCCCTATGGGAACACTGAAGCTTTCTTT. Full variable domain (missing parts from reference TRBV11-2 and TRBJ1-1): EAGVAQSPRYKIIEKRQSVAFWCNPISGHATLYWYQQILGQGPKLLIQFQNNGVVDDSQLPKDRFSAERLKGVDSTLKIQPAKLEDSAVYLCASSSNPYGNTEAFFGQGTRLTVV.

This clone was detected only a few times. This chain uses TRBV20-1 with TRBJ2-7, with TRBD2 as a possible D gene (6 bases). Trimming cost V 3 bases and J 2 bases, with 14 bases left between them. The CDR3 has 14 residues. CDR1 is DFQATT, CDR2 SNEGSKA, per germline (reference sequence). The CDR3: CSASGLASTYEQYF. The CDR3 DNA follows: TGCAGTGCTAGTGGGCTAGCGTCGACCTACGAGCAGTACTTC.

This chain uses TRBV5-1 with TRBJ2-1; 7 nucleotides line up with TRBD2. V shed 0 bases, J shed 3 bases, and the junction held 3 bases outside the gene matches. CDR3 length: 15 amino acids. The germline CDR1 and CDR2 sequences are SGHRS and YFSETQ. The CDR3 coding sequence is TGCGCCAGCAGCTTGGCTAGCGGAGTCTACAATGAGCAGTTCTTC. It is translated as CASSLASGVYNEQFF.

Comment on this clone: A junction end diverges from the germline sequence, so it may reflect a read error. The rearrangement uses TRBV6-5 and TRBJ1-6; TRBD1 matches 10 bases. The CDR3 runs to 14 residues. The germline V gene encodes CDR1 MNHEY and CDR2 SVGAGI. CDR3 nucleotide sequence: TGTGCCAGCAGGGGACAGGGGAATAATTCTCCCCTCCACTTT. Protein sequence: CASRGQGNNSPLHF.

The chain is built from TRBV3-1 (or the pseudogene TRBV3-2) and TRBJ2-5; 7 bases match TRBD1. The CDR3 contains 15 residues. Trimming at V came to 0 bases and at J to 4 bases, leaving 5 bases not matched to a gene. The V gene's germline CDR1 is LGHDT and CDR2 YNNKEL (reference sequence). The CDR3 DNA follows: TGTGCCAGCAGCCAAGAGGGGGCAGGGGGAGAGACCCAGTACTTC. Amino acid sequence: CASSQEGAGGETQYF.

The chain combines TRBV27 with TRBJ1-5; D is undetermined. Germline CDR1 and CDR2: MNHEY and SMNVEV (reference sequence). This CDR3 is built from 15 residues. V shed 3 bases and J shed 4 bases, with 13 bases lying between them. CDR3 loop: CASSFAGSGNQPQHF. CDR3 DNA sequence: TGTGCCAGCAGTTTCGCCGGGAGTGGTAATCAGCCCCAGCATTTT.

This clone was counted a single time. J is TRBJ1-4 and V is TRBV7-9; TRBD1 matches at 7 bases. Germline-derived CDR1 and CDR2 are SEHNR and FQNEAQ (reference sequence). Unmatched junction bases numbered 10, after V lost 5 bases and J lost 7 bases. CDR3 length: 15 amino acids. The DNA of the CDR3 is TGTGCCAGCAGCCAGCAGACAGGGCTTGGTGAAAAACTGTTTTTT. Translated, it gives CASSQQTGLGEKLFF.